The 5 T cell receptor beta chains reported below all come from one sample, sequenced in a study of control samples from healthy donors and cancer patients. The assay was immunoSEQ multiplex PCR, and TCRdb's table has in-frame clones only and misses some. This sample has some 21,000 clones, with around 83% found just once. Sequencing was done on a sample of PBMCs. These receptors were taken from a man aged 60-69 years with head and neck cancer.

The rearrangement joins TRBV18 to TRBJ2-2, with D possibly called TRBD1 or TRBD2 (5 bases each). V dropped 2 bases and J dropped 7 bases, with 11 bases sitting between them. The CDR3 length is 14 residues. Germline V gives CDR1 KGHSH, CDR2 LQKENI. The chain's CDR3 is CASSPGEGFGELFF. In DNA, the CDR3 is TGTGCCAGCTCACCAGGAGAGGGGTTCGGGGAGCTGTTTTTT.

The V gene is TRBV6-4, the J gene TRBJ1-1, with D unclear. CDR1 and CDR2 (germline): MRHNA, SNTAGT. V gave up 6 bases and J gave up 4 bases, with 12 bases separating them. This CDR3 contains 13 residues. The CDR3 protein is CASSLQEGTEAFF. CDR3 coding DNA: TGTGCCAGCAGCCTCCAGGAGGGCACTGAAGCTTTCTTT.

The J gene is TRBJ2-7, the V gene TRBV6-1; D uncertain. The CDR3 runs to 16 residues. V dropped 1 base and J dropped 4 bases, with 17 bases sitting between them. Germline V gene lookup returns CDR1 MNHNS and CDR2 SASEGT. The CDR3 DNA reads as TGTGCCAGCAGTGAAGGAACAGACTCTTTAGGTTACGAGCAGTACGTC. This codes for CASSEGTDSLGYEQYV.

This chain links TRBV9 with TRBJ2-2; TRBD2 agrees at 8 bases. V was clipped by 0 bases and J by 2 bases; unmatched bases: 6. This CDR3 region has 17 residues. Germline CDR1 and CDR2: SGDLS and YYNGEE. CDR3 nucleotide sequence: TGTGCCAGCAGCGTAGGGGCGGGAGGCCTAAACACCGGGGAGCTGTTTTTT. Its protein is CASSVGAGGLNTGELFF.

The chain joins TRBV19 to TRBJ2-2, with TRBD1 matching 8 bases. The V and J ends lost 4 bases and 3 bases, in that order; junction bases with no gene match: 1. Germline V gene sequence: CDR1 LNHDA, CDR2 SQIVND (reference sequence). This CDR3 region has 14 residues. The CDR3: CASSTDRDTGELFF. Written as DNA, the CDR3 is TGTGCCAGTAGTACGGACAGGGACACCGGGGAGCTGTTTTTT.